Presented here are 24 T cell receptor beta chains from one specimen sequenced in a study of blood T cell repertoires in COVID-19. Using immunoSEQ multiplex PCR, the repertoire was profiled, and TCRdb retains in-frame clones only, with some absent. The data show 150,000 to 250,000 clones, less than 95% seen once. Sequenced material: peripheral blood. These receptors came from a man aged 30-40 years with COVID-19, enrolled during active disease.

CDR3 residues: CASSESRSDRGGYTF. For the CDR3, the DNA is TGTGCCAGCAGTGAGTCCAGGTCGGATAGAGGGGGCTACACCTTC. The rearrangement links TRBV2 to TRBJ1-2; D is unclear. With 3 bases removed from V and 8 bases from J, the gap between germline ends came to 19 bases. The CDR3 runs to 15 residues. From germline, CDR1 is SNHLY and CDR2 FYNNEI.

The chain links TRBV19 to TRBJ1-1, with TRBD1 as a possible D gene (5 bases). The V gene lost 0 bases and the J gene lost 3 bases, with 8 bases spanning the gap. This CDR3 is built from 14 residues. Looked up from germline, CDR1 is LNHDA and CDR2 is SQIVND (reference sequence). This chain's CDR3 is CASSIDGAYTEAFF. CDR3 coding DNA: TGTGCCAGTAGTATAGATGGGGCATACACTGAAGCTTTCTTT.

This chain uses TRBV7-3 with TRBJ2-3; 10 bases are a match to TRBD2. V trimming: 5 bases; J trimming: 4 bases; junction bases outside the gene matches: 12. The length of the CDR3 is 17 residues. The germline V gene encodes CDR1 SGHTA and CDR2 FQGTGA. The CDR3 region is CASSPRAGTSAPDTQYF. In DNA, the CDR3 is TGTGCCAGCAGCCCCCGGGCGGGGACTAGCGCCCCAGATACGCAGTATTTT.

The J gene is TRBJ1-2, the V gene TRBV6-5; 10 bases match TRBD1. Germline values: CDR1 MNHEY, CDR2 SVGAGI. The V gene end was trimmed by 6 bases and the J gene end by 7 bases; junction bases not matched to a gene: 11. This CDR3 is built from 15 residues. CDR3 nucleotides: TGTGCCAGCAGGGGACAGGGGTGGATACGTGCTGGCTACACCTTC. Protein: CASRGQGWIRAGYTF.

V usage is TRBV12-5 and J usage is TRBJ1-3, with 9 bases identical to TRBD1. The CDR3 is 15 residues long. The J segment lost 4 bases and the V segment lost 5 bases, leaving 6 bases of the junction unmatched. The germline V gene has CDR1 LGHNT and CDR2 FRNRAP. The CDR3, as DNA: TGTGCTAGTGGTACCTCCGGGACAGGGGGAAACACCATATATTTT. It yields the protein CASGTSGTGGNTIYF.

The chain carries TRBV11-3 and TRBJ1-1; 7 bases are shared with TRBD1. Germline loops: CDR1 SGHNT, CDR2 YENEEA. The CDR3 has 15 amino acids. Trimming took 5 bases from V and 1 from J; bases not matched to a gene: 7. The CDR3, as DNA: TGTGCCAGCAGCGCCCGACAGGGAGAGAACACTGAAGCTTTCTTT. It yields the protein CASSARQGENTEAFF.

The V and J genes are TRBV27 and TRBJ2-3; D is uncertain. The CDR3 contains 13 residues. From germline, CDR1 is MNHEY and CDR2 SMNVEV (reference sequence). V dropped 0 bases and J dropped 7 bases, with 8 bases sitting between them. CDR3 in amino acids: CASSLSKLNTQYF. For the CDR3, the DNA is TGTGCCAGCAGTTTATCGAAACTAAATACGCAGTATTTT.

The genes are TRBV27 and TRBJ1-1, with TRBD1 as a possible D gene (6 bases). Germline-derived CDR1 and CDR2 are MNHEY and SMNVEV (reference sequence). The germline V and J ends were trimmed by 5 bases and 4 bases, with 17 bases remaining between them. There are 15 residues in the CDR3. CDR3 nucleotide sequence: TGTGCCAGCAGTCCCACAGGGTTTGTTGGCACTGAAGCTTTCTTT. This sequence encodes CASSPTGFVGTEAFF.

The V call is TRBV4-1, the J call TRBJ1-3, with unresolved D. Germline-derived CDR1 and CDR2 are MGHRA and YSYEKL. Trimming stripped 0 bases from V and 3 bases from J, with 18 bases between. The CDR3 totals 18 residues. The CDR3 sequence is CASSQDEYRFSLGNTIYF. The CDR3 coding sequence is TGCGCCAGCAGCCAAGACGAATATCGGTTTTCCCTTGGAAACACCATATATTTT.

The CDR3 coding sequence is TGTGCCAGCAGCTTAGAAGCGGGGGGGCCCGGGGAGCTGTTTTTT. Its protein product is CASSLEAGGPGELFF. The V gene is TRBV7-7, the J gene TRBJ2-2, with 10 bases that match TRBD2. The CDR3 is 15 amino acids. Per germline, CDR1 SSHAT and CDR2 FNYEAQ (reference sequence). Trimming removed 1 base from V and 6 bases from J; junction bases left unmatched: 2.

The chain has TRBV11-2 and TRBJ2-1; D is possibly TRBD1 (5 bases). The germline gives CDR1 SGHAT, CDR2 FQNNGV. V was cut by 1 base and J by 8 bases, with 21 bases left in between. The CDR3 totals 17 residues. This chain's CDR3 is CASSLGGLTGFGYEQFF. The CDR3 region has the DNA TGTGCCAGCAGCTTAGGGGGTCTTACAGGCTTTGGGTATGAGCAGTTCTTC.

The V gene is TRBV5-1, the J gene TRBJ2-3; D may be TRBD1 (6 bases). The CDR3 has 15 residues. CDR1 is SGHRS and CDR2 is YFSETQ in the germline V gene. Trimming took 4 bases from V and 0 from J, leaving 12 bases between them. CDR3 DNA sequence: TGCGCCAGCAGCCCTACAGGGTCTAGCACAGATACGCAGTATTTT. The encoded protein is CASSPTGSSTDTQYF.

This chain uses TRBV11-3 with TRBJ1-5; 9 bases fit TRBD1. J was trimmed by 4 bases and V by 5 bases; bases with no gene match: 15. Germline V gene sequence: CDR1 SGHNT, CDR2 YENEEA. The CDR3 sequence is 18 residues long. Written as DNA, the CDR3 is TGTGCCAGCAGCCTTGTCCCGGGACAGGGAATGGGAAATCAGCCCCAGCATTTT. Translation: CASSLVPGQGMGNQPQHF.

J is TRBJ2-7 and V is TRBV4-1; no definite D call. The length of the CDR3 is 12 residues. Germline loops: CDR1 MGHRA, CDR2 YSYEKL. Trimming removed 0 bases at V and 7 bases at J, with 7 bases between. Here the CDR3 DNA reads TGCGCCAGCAGCCAAGATCTTCGGGAGCAGTACTTC. Amino acids: CASSQDLREQYF.

This chain joins TRBV7-3 and TRBJ1-4; D uncertain. Germline assignment: CDR1 SGHTA and CDR2 FQGTGA. The ends were cut back, 5 bases at V and 0 bases at J, with 19 bases in the middle. There are 18 residues in the CDR3. The CDR3 nucleotides read TGTGCCAGCAGCCCCTTCCCTACAGTTCTTGCAACTAATGAAAAACTGTTTTTT. It encodes CASSPFPTVLATNEKLFF.

J is TRBJ1-5 and V is TRBV4-2; weak D call: TRBD1 (6 bases). The V end lost 4 bases, the J end lost 5 bases, and 15 bases lay between the germline ends. CDR1 and CDR2 (germline): LGHNA, YNFKEQ. The CDR3 runs 15 residues. The CDR3: CASSLTGHPDQPQHF. The CDR3 DNA sequence: TGTGCCAGCAGCCTTACGGGACACCCTGATCAGCCCCAGCATTTT.

The chain couples TRBV5-4 to TRBJ1-6, with 9 bases fitting TRBD1. The CDR3 is 15 amino acids. The V gene end was trimmed by 5 bases and the J gene end by 7 bases; junction bases not matched to a gene: 7. Germline assignment: CDR1 SGHNT and CDR2 YYREEE (reference sequence). The CDR3 DNA follows: TGTGCCAGCAGGACATGGGGACAGGGAAATTCACCCCTCCACTTT. It encodes CASRTWGQGNSPLHF.

CDR3 loop: CASTRGQVYGYTF. The CDR3 DNA reads as TGTGCCAGCACCCGGGGACAGGTCTATGGCTACACCTTC. The rearrangement links TRBV5-6 to TRBJ1-2, with 8 bases aligning to TRBD1. The CDR3 is 13 amino acids. The germline gives CDR1 SGHDT, CDR2 YYEEEE. The trim removed 6 bases at V and 4 bases at J, leaving 5 bases unmatched.

This clone was counted between two and nine times. V usage is TRBV7-9 and J usage is TRBJ2-7; no clear D gene. V was trimmed by 5 bases and J by 2 bases, leaving 10 bases between them. CDR3 length: 13 amino acids. Germline values: CDR1 SEHNR, CDR2 FQNEAQ (reference sequence). CDR3 sequence reads: CASSPEVTYEQYF. In nucleotides, the CDR3 is TGTGCCAGCAGCCCTGAGGTTACCTACGAGCAGTACTTC.

This clone showed up just a few times. The gene calls are TRBV27 and TRBJ2-2; TRBD1 might be the D (5 bases). Germline V gene lookup returns CDR1 MNHEY and CDR2 SMNVEV (reference sequence). The CDR3 contains 14 residues. V was pared by 9 bases and J by 10 bases, with 21 bases between. The DNA of the CDR3 is TGTGCCAGTAGGGGATGGACCCCCGGAGAGGAGCTGTTTTTT. This gives the protein CASRGWTPGEELFF.

The chain employs TRBV6-5 and TRBJ2-1; D is unclear. In germline, CDR1 is MNHEY, CDR2 SVGAGI. Between the trimmed V and J ends, which lost 4 bases and 4 bases, there was a span of 17 bases. The CDR3 is made up of 16 amino acids. The DNA for the CDR3 is TGTGCCAGCAGTTGGGCCCGCTTTTCCCAATACAATGAGCAGTTCTTC. Translating gives CASSWARFSQYNEQFF.

V and J are TRBV3-1 (or the pseudogene TRBV3-2) and TRBJ2-5; TRBD2 matches 10 bases. The germline V gene encodes CDR1 LGHDT and CDR2 YNNKEL (reference sequence). Trimming removed 5 bases from V and 0 bases from J; junction bases left unmatched: 6. This CDR3 contains 16 residues. The CDR3 region is CASSSWTSGNQETQYF. The DNA of the CDR3 is TGTGCCAGCAGCTCTTGGACTAGCGGAAACCAAGAGACCCAGTACTTC.

This rearrangement joins TRBV5-1 to TRBJ1-6, with TRBD1 identical over 10 bases. Unmatched junction bases numbered 3, after V lost 2 bases and J lost 7 bases. The germline V gene has CDR1 SGHRS and CDR2 YFSETQ. The CDR3 spans 15 residues. CDR3 in amino acids: CASSLTGQGNSPLHF. CDR3 in DNA: TGCGCCAGCAGCTTAACGGGACAGGGGAATTCACCCCTCCACTTT.

V usage is TRBV27 and J usage is TRBJ1-6, with 7 bases identical to TRBD1. Germline trimming cut 6 bases from V and 0 bases from J; bases unmatched to any gene: 8. Germline lookup yields CDR1 MNHEY and CDR2 SMNVEV (reference sequence). This CDR3 spans 17 amino acids. This chain's CDR3 is CASRLYAGGSYNSPLHF. DNA for the CDR3: TGTGCCAGCAGACTATATGCAGGGGGCTCCTATAATTCACCCCTCCACTTT.